This T cell receptor (beta chain) was captured in a study of blood T cell repertoires in COVID-19. Study as a whole: Researchers got acute and convalescent COVID-19 samples from the United States, Italy and Spain. Sample material is recorded as cDNA or gDNA derived from T cells, B-cell-depleted T cells, or PBMCs.

Original data processing: Estimation of nucleated cell counts relied on the amplification of reference gene primers. Produced via immunoSEQ multiplex PCR; TCRdb's table is partial and in-frame only. V, J and clone size are taken as reported in that table, and D and trimming were inferred from the DNA itself. The sample lists approximately 250,000 clones, more than 85% occurring once. Trimming cost V 4 bases and J 6 bases; bases outside gene matches: 7. Germline-derived CDR1 and CDR2 are KGHDR and SFDVKD. This CDR3 has 16 residues. This rearrangement joins TRBV24-1 to TRBJ2-1; 11 bases align to TRBD2. The sequence was obtained from a man between 18 and 35 years old with active or convalescent COVID-19. Sequences were obtained from peripheral blood. CDR3 amino acids: CATSDQTSGKGNEQFF. As DNA, the CDR3 is TGTGCCACCAGTGACCAGACTAGCGGGAAGGGCAATGAGCAGTTCTTC.